The next 21 T cell receptor beta chains were all read from a single sample in a study of blood T cell repertoires in COVID-19. Clones were sequenced by immunoSEQ multiplex PCR, and TCRdb holds only the in-frame ones, with some missing. The data show approximately 390,000 clones, around 90% seen once. The sequenced sample was PBMCs or T cells enriched from blood (not recorded which). These receptors originate from a woman aged 40 to 50 with acute COVID-19.

J is TRBJ2-1 and V is TRBV27; D is possibly TRBD2 (5 bases). V dropped 3 bases and J dropped 7 bases, with 16 bases sitting between them. This CDR3 has 15 residues. Germline V gives CDR1 MNHEY, CDR2 SMNVEV (reference sequence). DNA of the CDR3: TGTGCCAGCAGTTTGAAACTCCGGCCGGGGAATGAGCAGTTCTTC. Protein product: CASSLKLRPGNEQFF.

V is TRBV6-1 and J is TRBJ1-5; 7 nucleotides agree with TRBD1. CDR3 length: 16 amino acids. The V gene end was trimmed by 2 bases and the J gene end by 4 bases; junction bases not matched to a gene: 8. Germline loops: CDR1 MNHNS, CDR2 SASEGT. The CDR3 sequence: CASSEWDSLENQPQHF. In DNA, the CDR3 is TGTGCCAGCAGTGAATGGGACAGCCTGGAGAATCAGCCCCAGCATTTT.

This clone was seen more than once but under ten times. The gene calls are TRBV13 and TRBJ1-6; D may be TRBD1 (6 bases). Trimming took 6 bases from V and 8 from J, leaving 11 bases between them. Germline values: CDR1 PRHDT, CDR2 FYEKMQ (reference sequence). This CDR3 is built from 13 residues. The CDR3 protein is CASSWTEDSPLHF. CDR3 bases: TGTGCCAGCAGTTGGACAGAGGATTCACCCCTCCACTTT. Drawing the rest from reference TRBV13 and TRBJ1-6, the complete variable domain is AAGVIQSPRHLIKEKRETATLKCYPIPRHDTVYWYQQGPGQDPQFLISFYEKMQSDKGSIPDRFSAQQFSDYHSELNMSSLELGDSALYFCASSWTEDSPLHFGNGTRLTVT.

This rearrangement joins TRBV10-3 to TRBJ1-2; 10 positions match TRBD1. Germline trimming cut 11 bases from V and 0 bases from J; bases unmatched to any gene: 9. Germline V gene lookup returns CDR1 ENHRY and CDR2 SYGVKD. The CDR3 is made up of 15 amino acids. The CDR3 sequence is CASAGTGVPNYGYTF. The DNA for the CDR3 is TGTGCCTCCGCCGGGACAGGGGTACCTAACTATGGCTACACCTTC.

This clone was seen only a few times. This chain joins TRBV6-2 or TRBV6-3 and TRBJ2-3, with a tentative D call TRBD1 (6 bases). Germline V gene data show CDR1 as MNHEY and CDR2 as SVGEGT. V lost 2 bases and J lost 0, with 12 bases in between. This CDR3 is built from 16 residues. The CDR3, as DNA: TGTGCCAGCAGTTACGGGGGCGGGCACAGCACAGATACGCAGTATTTT. This encodes CASSYGGGHSTDTQYF.

In nucleotides, the CDR3 is TGTGCCAGCACCCCTTTTTTCCCGGGACAGACCTCAGGAGGCTACACCTTC. The encoded protein is CASTPFFPGQTSGGYTF. This rearrangement joins TRBV11-2 to TRBJ1-2; TRBD1 aligns across 7 bases. The germline V gene has CDR1 SGHAT and CDR2 FQNNGV. Trimming cost V 7 bases and J 8 bases; bases outside gene matches: 22. The CDR3 loop spans 17 amino acids.

V is TRBV19 and J is TRBJ1-2, with 11 bases lining up with TRBD1. V gave up 7 bases and J gave up 3 bases; unmatched junction bases: 10. The CDR3 spans 16 residues. Germline V gene sequence: CDR1 LNHDA, CDR2 SQIVND (reference sequence). The CDR3 sequence: CASNGQGATWYYGYTF. The CDR3 nucleotides read TGTGCCAGTAATGGACAGGGGGCGACGTGGTACTATGGCTACACCTTC.

The chain employs TRBV6-5 and TRBJ1-1; D unclear. Trimming stripped 7 bases from V and 2 bases from J, with 8 bases between. This CDR3 region has 12 residues. The germline CDR1 and CDR2 sequences are MNHEY and SVGAGI. This chain's CDR3 is CASTAGNTEAFF. CDR3 DNA sequence: TGTGCCAGCACTGCGGGAAACACTGAAGCTTTCTTT.

This clone was seen only a few times. The V and J genes are TRBV7-9 and TRBJ1-4; D may be TRBD1 (6 bases). The CDR3 has 15 amino acids. CDR1 is SEHNR, CDR2 FQNEAQ, per germline (reference sequence). The V end lost 6 bases, the J end lost 8 bases, and 19 bases lay between the germline ends. The CDR3 protein is CASSWRSGETEKLFF. CDR3 sequence (DNA): TGTGCCAGCAGTTGGAGGTCAGGGGAGACGGAAAAACTGTTTTTT.

This rearrangement joins TRBV6-5 to TRBJ1-4; weak D call: TRBD1 (6 bases). V lost 6 bases, J lost 7 bases, and 15 bases lay in between. The CDR3 is 14 amino acids. From germline, CDR1 is MNHEY and CDR2 SVGAGI. The CDR3 region is CASSVVGGPEKLFF. As DNA, the CDR3 is TGTGCCAGCAGCGTCGTCGGGGGGCCTGAAAAACTGTTTTTT.

The genes are TRBV10-3 and TRBJ1-5; D is possibly TRBD1 (5 bases). This CDR3 comprises 13 residues. Trimming left V 6 bases short and J 7 bases short, with 13 bases between. The germline CDR1 and CDR2 sequences are ENHRY and SYGVKD. The CDR3 protein is CAISKETGQPQHF. The CDR3 nucleotides read TGTGCCATCAGCAAAGAAACAGGCCAGCCCCAGCATTTT.

V and J are TRBV5-1 and TRBJ1-3, with TRBD1 matching 8 bases. This CDR3 comprises 16 residues. Germline V CDR1 and CDR2: SGHRS, YFSETQ. Trimming took 4 bases from V and 0 from J; bases not matched to a gene: 6. CDR3 sequence (DNA): TGCGCCAGCAGCGGTGGGACAGGAAGCTCTGGAAACACCATATATTTT. Residues: CASSGGTGSSGNTIYF.

The genes are TRBV7-2 and TRBJ1-5; TRBD1 matches at 7 bases. Germline V gene data show CDR1 as SGHTA and CDR2 as FQGNSA. With 7 bases clipped from V and 0 bases from J, the junction kept 6 bases outside the gene matches. The CDR3 sequence is 15 residues long. CDR3 loop: CASTFPGGSNQPQHF. The CDR3 DNA sequence: TGTGCCAGCACCTTCCCAGGGGGTAGCAATCAGCCCCAGCATTTT.

V gene TRBV19 combines with J gene TRBJ2-2; perhaps TRBD1 as D (6 bases). The CDR3 loop spans 15 amino acids. The V gene's germline CDR1 is LNHDA and CDR2 SQIVND (reference sequence). V was shortened by 3 bases and J by 0 bases, with 8 bases between the two germline ends. The CDR3 DNA reads TGTGCCAGTAGTATCGCAGGGGCGAACACCGGGGAGCTGTTTTTT. This translates into CASSIAGANTGELFF.

This clone was detected only once. The chain is built from TRBV24-1 and TRBJ2-3, with 7 bases that match TRBD1. There are 14 residues in the CDR3. J was trimmed by 3 bases and V by 5 bases; bases with no gene match: 4. Per the germline V gene, CDR1 is KGHDR and CDR2 is SFDVKD. The CDR3 coding sequence is TGTGCCACCAGTGTTAGGGGGCAAACAGATACGCAGTATTTT. Translating it yields CATSVRGQTDTQYF.

The chain is built from TRBV6-6 and TRBJ2-7, with TRBD2 matching over 10 bases. The J segment lost 0 bases and the V segment lost 5 bases, leaving 13 bases of the junction unmatched. The germline V gene has CDR1 MNHNY and CDR2 SVGAGI (reference sequence). The CDR3 has 18 amino acids. The CDR3 sequence is CASSPPGLALGSSYEQYF. CDR3 bases: TGTGCCAGCAGTCCCCCGGGACTAGCGTTGGGTAGCTCCTACGAGCAGTACTTC.

This chain links TRBV4-1 with TRBJ2-1; D call uncertain. From germline, CDR1 is MGHRA and CDR2 YSYEKL. CDR3 size: 14 residues. With 4 bases removed from V and 6 bases from J, the gap between germline ends came to 13 bases. The CDR3 is CASSPLWAPNEQFF. The CDR3 coding sequence is TGCGCCAGCAGCCCCCTTTGGGCCCCCAATGAGCAGTTCTTC.

Notes on this clone: Other DNA sequences in this sample translate to the same CDR3. This chain links TRBV7-9 with TRBJ1-6; 9 positions match TRBD1. This CDR3 is 14 amino acids long. Germline V lookup: CDR1 SEHNR, CDR2 FQNEAQ (reference sequence). Trimming took 4 bases from V and 8 from J; bases not matched to a gene: 3. The CDR3 is CASSSGQGYSPLHF. The DNA for the CDR3 is TGTGCCAGCAGCTCAGGACAGGGGTATTCACCCCTCCACTTT.

The CDR3 bases are TGTGCCAGTAGTGGCGAGGGGGCTGAAGCTTTCTTT. It translates to CASSGEGAEAFF. The rearrangement uses TRBV19 and TRBJ1-1, with D maybe TRBD1 (6 bases). V was clipped by 5 bases and J by 6 bases, with 10 bases between them. Germline values: CDR1 LNHDA, CDR2 SQIVND (reference sequence). This CDR3 is built from 12 residues.

The chain recombines TRBV18 with TRBJ2-3; 7 nucleotides align to TRBD2. V was pared by 3 bases and J by 6 bases, with 9 bases of the junction left unmatched. This CDR3 spans 15 amino acids. Germline CDR1 is KGHSH and CDR2 is LQKENI. The CDR3 region has the DNA TGTGCCAGCTCACCCCGACTAGCTGATTCGGATACGCAGTATTTT. This codes for CASSPRLADSDTQYF.

This sequence joins TRBV6-2 or TRBV6-3 and TRBJ2-2, with 8 nucleotides matching TRBD2. Germline trimming cut 4 bases from V and 0 bases from J; bases unmatched to any gene: 4. The CDR3 is 16 residues long. Per the germline V gene, CDR1 is MNHEY and CDR2 is SVGEGT. The CDR3 is CASSSYSGANTGELFF. DNA of the CDR3: TGTGCCAGCAGTTCCTATAGCGGGGCGAACACCGGGGAGCTGTTTTTT.